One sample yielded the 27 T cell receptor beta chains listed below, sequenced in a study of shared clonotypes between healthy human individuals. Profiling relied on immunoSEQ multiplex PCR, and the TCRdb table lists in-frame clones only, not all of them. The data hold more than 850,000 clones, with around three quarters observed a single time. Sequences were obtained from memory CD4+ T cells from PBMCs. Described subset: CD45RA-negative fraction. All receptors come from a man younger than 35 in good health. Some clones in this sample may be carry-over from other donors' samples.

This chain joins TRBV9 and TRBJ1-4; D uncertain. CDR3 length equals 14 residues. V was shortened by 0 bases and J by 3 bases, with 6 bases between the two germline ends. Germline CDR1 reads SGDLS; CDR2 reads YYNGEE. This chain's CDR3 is CASSVGSPNEKLFF. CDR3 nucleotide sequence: TGTGCCAGCAGCGTAGGCAGCCCTAATGAAAAACTGTTTTTT.

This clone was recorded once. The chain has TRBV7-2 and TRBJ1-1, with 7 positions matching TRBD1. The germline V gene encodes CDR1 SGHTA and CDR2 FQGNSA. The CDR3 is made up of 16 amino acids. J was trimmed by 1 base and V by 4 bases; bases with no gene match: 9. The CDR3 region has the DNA TGTGCCAGCAGCTGGGACAGTGGGGAGGGGAACACTGAAGCTTTCTTT. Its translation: CASSWDSGEGNTEAFF.

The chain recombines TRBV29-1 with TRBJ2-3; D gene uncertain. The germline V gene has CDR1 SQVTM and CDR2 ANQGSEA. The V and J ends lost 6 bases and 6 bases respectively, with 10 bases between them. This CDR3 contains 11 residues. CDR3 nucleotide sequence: TGCAGCGTAGAATACGGGGATACGCAGTATTTT. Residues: CSVEYGDTQYF.

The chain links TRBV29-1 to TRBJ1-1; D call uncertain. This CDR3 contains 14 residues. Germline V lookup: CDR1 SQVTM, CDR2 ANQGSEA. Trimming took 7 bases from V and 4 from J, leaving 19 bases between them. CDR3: CSAAPTMGGTEAFF. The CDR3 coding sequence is TGCAGCGCCGCACCAACTATGGGTGGCACTGAAGCTTTCTTT.

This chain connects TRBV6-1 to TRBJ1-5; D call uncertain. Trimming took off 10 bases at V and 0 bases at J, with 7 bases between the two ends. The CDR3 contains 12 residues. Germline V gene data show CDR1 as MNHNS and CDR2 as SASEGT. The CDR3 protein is CATSYSNQPQHF. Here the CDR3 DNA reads TGTGCCACCTCTTATAGCAATCAGCCCCAGCATTTT.

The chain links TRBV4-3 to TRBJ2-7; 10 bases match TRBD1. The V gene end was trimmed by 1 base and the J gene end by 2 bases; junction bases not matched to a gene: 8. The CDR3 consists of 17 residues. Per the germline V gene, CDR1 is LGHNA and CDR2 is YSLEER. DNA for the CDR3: TGCGCCAGCAGCCAAGGATTGACCGGGACAGGGGCCTACGAGCAGTACTTC. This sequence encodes CASSQGLTGTGAYEQYF.

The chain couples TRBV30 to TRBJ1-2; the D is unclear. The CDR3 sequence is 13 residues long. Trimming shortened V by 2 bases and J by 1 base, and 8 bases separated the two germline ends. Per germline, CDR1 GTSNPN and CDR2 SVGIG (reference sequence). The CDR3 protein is CAWSSGYNYGYTF. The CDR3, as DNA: TGTGCCTGGAGTTCGGGGTATAACTATGGCTACACCTTC.

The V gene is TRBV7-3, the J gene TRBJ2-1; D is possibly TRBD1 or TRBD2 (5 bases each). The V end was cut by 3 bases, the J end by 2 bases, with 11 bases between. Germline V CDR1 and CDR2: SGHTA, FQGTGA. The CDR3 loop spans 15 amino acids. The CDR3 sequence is CASSFDQGAYNEQFF. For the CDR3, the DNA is TGTGCCAGCAGCTTTGATCAGGGAGCCTACAATGAGCAGTTCTTC.

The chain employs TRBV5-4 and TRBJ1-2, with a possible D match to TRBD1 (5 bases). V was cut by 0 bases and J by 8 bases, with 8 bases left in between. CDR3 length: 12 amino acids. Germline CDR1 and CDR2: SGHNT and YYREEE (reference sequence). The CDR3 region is CASSLDRGGYTF. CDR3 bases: TGTGCCAGCAGCTTGGATAGGGGCGGCTACACCTTC.

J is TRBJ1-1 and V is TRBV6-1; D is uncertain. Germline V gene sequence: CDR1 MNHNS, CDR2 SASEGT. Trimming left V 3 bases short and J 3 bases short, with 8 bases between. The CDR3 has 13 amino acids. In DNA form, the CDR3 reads TGTGCCAGCAGTGATAACAGTTACACTGAAGCTTTCTTT. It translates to CASSDNSYTEAFF.

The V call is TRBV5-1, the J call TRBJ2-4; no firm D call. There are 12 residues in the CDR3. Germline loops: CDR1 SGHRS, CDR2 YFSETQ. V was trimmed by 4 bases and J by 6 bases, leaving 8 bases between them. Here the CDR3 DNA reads TGCGCCAGCAGCGACCCTGGAAACATTCAGTACTTC. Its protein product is CASSDPGNIQYF.

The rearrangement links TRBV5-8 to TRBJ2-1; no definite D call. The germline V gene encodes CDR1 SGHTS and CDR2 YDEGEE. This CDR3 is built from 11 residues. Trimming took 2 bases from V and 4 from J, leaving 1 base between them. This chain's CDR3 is CASSLYNEQFF. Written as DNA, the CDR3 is TGTGCCAGCAGCTTATACAATGAGCAGTTCTTC.

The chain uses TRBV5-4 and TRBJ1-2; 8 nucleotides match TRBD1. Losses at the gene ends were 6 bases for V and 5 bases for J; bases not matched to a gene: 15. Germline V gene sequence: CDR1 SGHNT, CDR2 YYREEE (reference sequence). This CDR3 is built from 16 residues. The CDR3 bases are TGTGCCAGCAATCCCGGAGGACAGGGCGAGAAGTATGGCTACACCTTC. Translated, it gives CASNPGGQGEKYGYTF.

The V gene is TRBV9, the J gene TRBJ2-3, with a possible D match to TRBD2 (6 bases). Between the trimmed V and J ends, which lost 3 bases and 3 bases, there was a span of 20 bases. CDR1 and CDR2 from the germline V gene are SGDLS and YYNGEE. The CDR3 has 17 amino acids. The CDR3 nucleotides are TGTGCCAGCAGCGCCTCCAGACTAGGTTTAGGAACAGATACGCAGTATTTT. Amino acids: CASSASRLGLGTDTQYF. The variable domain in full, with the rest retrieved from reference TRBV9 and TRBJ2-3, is DSGVTQTPKHLITATGQRVTLRCSPRSGDLSVYWYQQSLDQGLQFLIQYYNGEERAKGNILERFSAQQFPDLHSELNLSSLELGDSALYFCASSASRLGLGTDTQYFGPGTRLTVL.

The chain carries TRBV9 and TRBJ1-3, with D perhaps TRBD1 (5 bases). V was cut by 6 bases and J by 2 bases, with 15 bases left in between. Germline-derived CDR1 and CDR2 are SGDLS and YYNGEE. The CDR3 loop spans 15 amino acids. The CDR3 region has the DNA TGTGCCAGCAACTACGGGGCGTCAGCTGGAAACACCATATATTTT. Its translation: CASNYGASAGNTIYF. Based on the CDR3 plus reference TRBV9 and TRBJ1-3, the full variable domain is DSGVTQTPKHLITATGQRVTLRCSPRSGDLSVYWYQQSLDQGLQFLIQYYNGEERAKGNILERFSAQQFPDLHSELNLSSLELGDSALYFCASNYGASAGNTIYFGEGSWLTVV.

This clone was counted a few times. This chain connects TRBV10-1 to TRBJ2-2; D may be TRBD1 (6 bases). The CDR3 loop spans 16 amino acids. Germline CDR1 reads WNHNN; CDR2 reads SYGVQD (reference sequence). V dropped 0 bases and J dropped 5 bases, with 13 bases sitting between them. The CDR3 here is CASSESGRGLTGELFF. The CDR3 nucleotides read TGCGCCAGCAGTGAGTCCGGCAGGGGCCTAACCGGGGAGCTGTTTTTT.

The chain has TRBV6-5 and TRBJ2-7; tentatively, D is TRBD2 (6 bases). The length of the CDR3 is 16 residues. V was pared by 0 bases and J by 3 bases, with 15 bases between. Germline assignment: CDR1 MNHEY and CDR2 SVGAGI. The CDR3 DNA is TGTGCCAGCAGTTACTCTCAGGGACGGGGGAACTACGAGCAGTACTTC. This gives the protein CASSYSQGRGNYEQYF.

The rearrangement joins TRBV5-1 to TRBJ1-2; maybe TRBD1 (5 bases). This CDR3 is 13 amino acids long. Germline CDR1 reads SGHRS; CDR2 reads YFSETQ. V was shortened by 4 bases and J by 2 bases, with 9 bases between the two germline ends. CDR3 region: CASSPEGNYGYTF. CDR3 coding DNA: TGCGCCAGCAGCCCGGAGGGGAACTATGGCTACACCTTC.

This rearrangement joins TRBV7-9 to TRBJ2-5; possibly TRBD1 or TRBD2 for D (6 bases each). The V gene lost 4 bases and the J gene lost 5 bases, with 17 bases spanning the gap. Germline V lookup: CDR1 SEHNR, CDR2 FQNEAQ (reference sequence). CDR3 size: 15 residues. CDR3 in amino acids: CASSSRGRTQETQYF. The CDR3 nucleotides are TGTGCCAGCAGCTCTAGGGGGAGGACACAGGAGACCCAGTACTTC.

As DNA, the CDR3 is TGTGCCAGCAGCTTACAGGGAGGAAGCACAGATACGCAGTATTTT. Translating it yields CASSLQGGSTDTQYF. This chain links TRBV7-2 with TRBJ2-3; a weak D match, TRBD2 (6 bases). In germline, CDR1 is SGHTA, CDR2 FQGNSA. V was pared by 2 bases and J by 0 bases, with 9 bases between. The CDR3 runs to 15 residues.

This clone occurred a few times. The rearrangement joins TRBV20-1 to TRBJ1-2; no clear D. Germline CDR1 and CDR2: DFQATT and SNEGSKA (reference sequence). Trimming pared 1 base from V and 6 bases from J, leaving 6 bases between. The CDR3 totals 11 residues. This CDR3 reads CSARAFHGYTF. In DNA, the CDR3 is TGCAGTGCTAGAGCATTCCATGGCTACACCTTC.

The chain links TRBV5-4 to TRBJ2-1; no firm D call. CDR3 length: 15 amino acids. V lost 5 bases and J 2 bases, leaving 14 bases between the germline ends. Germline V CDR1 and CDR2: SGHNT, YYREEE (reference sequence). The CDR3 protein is CASRRKGLTYNEQFF. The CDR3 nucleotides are TGTGCCAGCAGACGGAAAGGGCTGACCTACAATGAGCAGTTCTTC.

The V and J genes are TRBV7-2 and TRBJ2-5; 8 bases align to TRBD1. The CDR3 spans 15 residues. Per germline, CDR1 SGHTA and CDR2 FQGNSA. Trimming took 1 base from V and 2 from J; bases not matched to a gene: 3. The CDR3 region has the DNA TGTGCCAGCAGCTTAGTGGGGACAGGTCAAGAGACCCAGTACTTC. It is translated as CASSLVGTGQETQYF.

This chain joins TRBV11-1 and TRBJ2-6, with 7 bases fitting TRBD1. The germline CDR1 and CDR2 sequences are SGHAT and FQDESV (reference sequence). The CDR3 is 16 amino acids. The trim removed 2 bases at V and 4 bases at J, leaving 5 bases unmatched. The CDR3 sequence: CASSLTQGLGANVLTF. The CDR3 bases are TGTGCCAGCAGCTTAACACAGGGGCTAGGGGCCAACGTCCTGACTTTC. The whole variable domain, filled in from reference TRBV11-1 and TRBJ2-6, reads EAEVAQSPRYKITEKSQAVAFWCDPISGHATLYWYRQILGQGPELLVQFQDESVVDDSQLPKDRFSAERLKGVDSTLKIQPAELGDSAMYLCASSLTQGLGANVLTFGAGSRLTVL.

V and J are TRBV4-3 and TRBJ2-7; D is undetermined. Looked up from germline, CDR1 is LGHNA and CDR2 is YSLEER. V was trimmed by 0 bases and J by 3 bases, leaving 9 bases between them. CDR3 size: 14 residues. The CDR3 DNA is TGCGCCAGCAGCCAAGATTACGGGTTCTACGAGCAGTACTTC. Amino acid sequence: CASSQDYGFYEQYF.

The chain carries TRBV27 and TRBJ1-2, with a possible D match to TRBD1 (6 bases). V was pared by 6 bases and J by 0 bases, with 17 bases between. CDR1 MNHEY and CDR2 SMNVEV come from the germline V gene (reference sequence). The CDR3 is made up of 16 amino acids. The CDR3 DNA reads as TGTGCCAGCAGGCCCTTTGGGGGGGCGGCTAACTATGGCTACACCTTC. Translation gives CASRPFGGAANYGYTF.

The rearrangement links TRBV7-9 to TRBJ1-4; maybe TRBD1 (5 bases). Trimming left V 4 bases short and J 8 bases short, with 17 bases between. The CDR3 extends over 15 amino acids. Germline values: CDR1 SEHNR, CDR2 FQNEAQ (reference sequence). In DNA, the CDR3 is TGTGCCAGCAGCTGGGACCGACGGCTAGGGGAAAAACTGTTTTTT. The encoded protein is CASSWDRRLGEKLFF.